The T cell receptor (beta chain) under discussion was sequenced for a study of sequential checkpoint blockade in melanoma. Study in general: After both sequences, patients received maintenance nivolumab.

Method: immunoSEQ multiplex PCR; TCRdb's copy keeps in-frame clones and lacks some. The sample records about 28,000 clones, 85% to 90% being singletons. Specified treatment: randomized to nivolumab then ipilimumab (arm A) or the reverse (arm B). Source: CD8+ T cells sorted from blood (inferred from file names), taken from a patient given nivolumab and ipilimumab in sequence. This clonotype was sampled from a human donor with melanoma.

CDR3 amino acids: CASSYYERRGYNEQFF. CDR3 sequence (DNA): TGTGCCAGCAGTTACTACGAGCGGAGGGGCTACAATGAGCAGTTCTTC. This rearrangement joins TRBV6-5 to TRBJ2-1; a possible D gene is TRBD2 (6 bases). Germline V CDR1 and CDR2: MNHEY, SVGAGI. V lost 1 base, J lost 3 bases, and 13 bases lay in between. The CDR3 is 16 amino acids.